Listed below are T cell receptor beta chains from one sample, sequenced in a study of vaccination effects on CD4 cells after COVID-19. Antigens of these TCRs are unknown. Measured with immunoSEQ multiplex PCR; TCRdb has only the in-frame clones, and not every one. Of 50,000 or so clones listed, approximately 75% are singletons. The source was CD4+ T cells from PBMCs cultured with HCoV-OC43 spike peptides, collected before COVID-19 vaccination. These receptors all come from a human donor who received a COVID-19 vaccine. CDR3s include the opening cysteine and the closing phenylalanine or tryptophan. The order of the fields is V gene, clone size, J gene, D gene, CDR3 DNA, CDR3 protein. D genes are given only for firm matches. Where a row states a size, it is once, few, many or the class of an expanded clone; other rows omit it.

>TRBV3-1/TRBV3-2|.|TRBJ2-5|.
TGTGCCAGCAGCCCCCGACCCAAAGAGACCCAGTACTTC
CASSPRPKETQYF
>TRBV19|.|TRBJ1-3|.
TGTGCCAGTAGCCCCGGACAGCGCGCTCTAATCCTCTCTGGAAACACCATATATTTT
CASSPGQRALILSGNTIYF
>TRBV19|.|TRBJ1-2|.
TGTGCCAGTAGTATGAATGGCTATGGCTACACCTTC
CASSMNGYGYTF
>TRBV5-1|.|TRBJ2-2|TRBD2
TGCGCCAGCAGCTTTGGCCTAGCGGGGGGGAACACCGGGGAGCTGTTTTTT
CASSFGLAGGNTGELFF
>TRBV5-8|once|TRBJ1-1|.
TGTGCCAGCAGCTTGATGGGTAACACTGAAGCTTTCTTT
CASSLMGNTEAFF
>TRBV2|.|TRBJ1-1|.
TGTGCCAGCACCTTGGACAGAGAGAACACTGAAGCTTTCTTT
CASTLDRENTEAFF
>TRBV19|.|TRBJ2-1|TRBD2
TGTGCCAGTAGTATCCTAGCGGGGAGACTTTACAATGAGCAGTTCTTC
CASSILAGRLYNEQFF
>TRBV18|.|TRBJ2-1|.
TGTGCCAGCTCACCACCGGGCCCGTACAATGAGCAGTTCTTC
CASSPPGPYNEQFF
>TRBV19|.|TRBJ2-2|.
TGTGCCAGTAGTATAGTCTGGGGGTCGCTGAACACCGGGGAGCTGTTTTTT
CASSIVWGSLNTGELFF
>TRBV9|.|TRBJ1-2|.
TGTGCCAGCAGCGTAGCCGGTCACTATGGCTACACCTTC
CASSVAGHYGYTF
>TRBV10-2|.|TRBJ2-1|TRBD2
TGCGCCAGCACTCGGGGGGAGGAGCAGTTCTTC
CASTRGEEQFF
>TRBV5-1|.|TRBJ1-6|.
TGCGCCAGCAGCTTGACTAGGAATTCACCCCTCCACTTT
CASSLTRNSPLHF
>TRBV9|once|TRBJ2-3|TRBD2
TGTGCCAGCAGCGTAGCTCGACTAGCGGGGGGATTGACAGATACGCAGTATTTT
CASSVARLAGGLTDTQYF
>TRBV9|.|TRBJ1-4|TRBD1
TGTGCCAGCAGCGTAGCTGAGGGGGCGGCTGAAAAACTGTTTTTT
CASSVAEGAAEKLFF
>TRBV27|few|TRBJ2-1|TRBD2
TGTGCCAGCAGTGCTAGCGGGGGGGCTTACAATGAGCAGTTCTTC
CASSASGGAYNEQFF
>TRBV12-3/TRBV12-4|.|TRBJ1-1|TRBD1
TGTGCCAGCAGACAGGGGGTCCGCACTGAAGCTTTCTTT
CASRQGVRTEAFF
>TRBV27|few|TRBJ2-3|TRBD1
TGTGCCAGCAGTTTCTTAGGGACAGGGAAAGATACGCAGTATTTT
CASSFLGTGKDTQYF
>TRBV3-1/TRBV3-2|.|TRBJ2-2|.
TGTGCCAGCAGCCGCCGCCAGGGCCTGAACACCGGGGAGCTGTTTTTT
CASSRRQGLNTGELFF
>TRBV5-1|.|TRBJ1-3|.
TGCGCCAGCAGCCTCGGGATTGGAGACACCATATATTTT
CASSLGIGDTIYF
>TRBV4-1|.|TRBJ2-6|.
TGCGCCAGCAGCCATTTTGCGGGGTCTGGGGCCAACGTCCTGACTTTC
CASSHFAGSGANVLTF
>TRBV2|.|TRBJ2-5|.
TGTGCCAGCAGTGTGATGCCTTCGCGAGAGGAGACCCAGTACTTC
CASSVMPSREETQYF
>TRBV5-1|.|TRBJ2-1|TRBD2
TGCGCCAGCAGCCGGGAGGTAGGGTCCTACAATGAGCAGTTCTTC
CASSREVGSYNEQFF
>TRBV12-5|.|TRBJ1-1|.
TGTGCTAGTGGCCGTGGATTGGGCACTGAAGCTTTCTTT
CASGRGLGTEAFF
>TRBV12-3/TRBV12-4|.|TRBJ1-6|.
TGTGCCAGCAGTTCCCCGGACTATTCACCCCTCCACTTT
CASSSPDYSPLHF
>TRBV30|.|TRBJ1-3|.
TGTGCCTGGAGTGTACTCGGGGGGCCATCCAAGAGTGGAAACACCATATATTTT
CAWSVLGGPSKSGNTIYF
>TRBV19|once|TRBJ2-3|.
TGTGCCAGTAGTATGATTCGAGACCCGGACGACACAGATACGCAGTATTTT
CASSMIRDPDDTDTQYF
>TRBV19|.|TRBJ2-2|.
TGTGCCAGTAGTATAGCGGCAGCGAACACCGGGGAGCTGTTTTTT
CASSIAAANTGELFF